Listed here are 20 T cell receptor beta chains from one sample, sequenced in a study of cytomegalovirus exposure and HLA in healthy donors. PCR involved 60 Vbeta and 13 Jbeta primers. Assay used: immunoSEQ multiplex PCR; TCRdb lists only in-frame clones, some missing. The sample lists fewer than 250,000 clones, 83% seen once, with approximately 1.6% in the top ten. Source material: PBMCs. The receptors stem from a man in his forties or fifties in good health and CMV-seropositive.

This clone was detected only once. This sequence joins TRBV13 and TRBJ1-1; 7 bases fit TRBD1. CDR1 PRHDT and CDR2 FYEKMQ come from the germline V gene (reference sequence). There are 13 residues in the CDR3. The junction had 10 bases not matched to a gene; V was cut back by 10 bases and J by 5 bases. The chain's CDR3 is CATLEGGETEAFF. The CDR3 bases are TGTGCCACTCTCGAAGGGGGCGAGACTGAAGCTTTCTTT.

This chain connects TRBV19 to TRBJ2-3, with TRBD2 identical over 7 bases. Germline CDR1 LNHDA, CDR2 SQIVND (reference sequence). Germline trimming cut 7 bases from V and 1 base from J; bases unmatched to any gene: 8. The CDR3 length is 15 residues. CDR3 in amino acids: CASTQWAGGTDTQYF. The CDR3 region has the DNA TGTGCCAGTACCCAGTGGGCGGGAGGCACAGATACGCAGTATTTT.

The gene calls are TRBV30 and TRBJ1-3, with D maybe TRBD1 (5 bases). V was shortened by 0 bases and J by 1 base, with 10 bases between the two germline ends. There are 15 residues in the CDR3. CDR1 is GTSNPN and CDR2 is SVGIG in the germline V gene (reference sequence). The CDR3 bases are TGTGCCTGGAGTGTCGGCAGGGTGTCTGGAAACACCATATATTTT. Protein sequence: CAWSVGRVSGNTIYF.

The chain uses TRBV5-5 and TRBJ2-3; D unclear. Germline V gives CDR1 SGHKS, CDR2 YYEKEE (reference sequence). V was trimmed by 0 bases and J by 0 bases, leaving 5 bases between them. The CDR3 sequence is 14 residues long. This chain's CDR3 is CASSLDLSTDTQYF. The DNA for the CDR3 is TGTGCCAGCAGCTTGGATCTCAGCACAGATACGCAGTATTTT.

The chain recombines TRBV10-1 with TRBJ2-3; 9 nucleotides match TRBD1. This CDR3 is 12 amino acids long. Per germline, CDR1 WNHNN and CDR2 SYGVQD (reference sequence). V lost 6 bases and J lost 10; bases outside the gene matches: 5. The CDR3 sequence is CASSHGQGPQYF. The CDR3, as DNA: TGCGCCAGCAGCCACGGACAGGGGCCGCAGTATTTT.

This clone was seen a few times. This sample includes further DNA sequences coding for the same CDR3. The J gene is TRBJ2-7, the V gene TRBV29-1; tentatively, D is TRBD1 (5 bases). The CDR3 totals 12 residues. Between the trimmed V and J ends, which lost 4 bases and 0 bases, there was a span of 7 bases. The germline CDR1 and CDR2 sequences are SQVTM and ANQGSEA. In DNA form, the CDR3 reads TGCAGCGTTGGGACATCCTCCTACGAGCAGTACTTC. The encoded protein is CSVGTSSYEQYF.

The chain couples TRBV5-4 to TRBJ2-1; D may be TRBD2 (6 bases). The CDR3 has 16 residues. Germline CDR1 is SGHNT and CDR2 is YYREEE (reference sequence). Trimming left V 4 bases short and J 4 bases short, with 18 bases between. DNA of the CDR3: TGTGCCAGCAGCCGAGAGATCAGCGGGCTATACAATGAGCAGTTCTTC. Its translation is CASSREISGLYNEQFF.

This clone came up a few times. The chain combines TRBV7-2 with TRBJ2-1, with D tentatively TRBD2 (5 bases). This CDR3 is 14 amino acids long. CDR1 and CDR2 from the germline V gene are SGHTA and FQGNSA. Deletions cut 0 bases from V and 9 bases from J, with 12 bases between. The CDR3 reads CASSLAAPSGEQFF. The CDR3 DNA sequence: TGTGCCAGCAGCTTAGCTGCGCCCAGCGGTGAGCAGTTCTTC.

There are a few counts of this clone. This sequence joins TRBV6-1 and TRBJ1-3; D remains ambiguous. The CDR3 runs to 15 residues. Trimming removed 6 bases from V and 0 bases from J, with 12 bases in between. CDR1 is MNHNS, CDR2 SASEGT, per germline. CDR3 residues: CASSKTVTSGNTIYF. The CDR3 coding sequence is TGTGCCAGCAGCAAGACTGTGACCTCTGGAAACACCATATATTTT.

The CDR3 nucleotides read TGTGCCAGCAGTTCGGGGCGGGAGAGGATCTACGAGCAGTACTTC. This sequence encodes CASSSGRERIYEQYF. V is TRBV2 and J is TRBJ2-7; TRBD2 agrees at 7 bases. The trim removed 5 bases at V and 3 bases at J, leaving 10 bases unmatched. Germline V gene sequence: CDR1 SNHLY, CDR2 FYNNEI. CDR3 length equals 15 residues.

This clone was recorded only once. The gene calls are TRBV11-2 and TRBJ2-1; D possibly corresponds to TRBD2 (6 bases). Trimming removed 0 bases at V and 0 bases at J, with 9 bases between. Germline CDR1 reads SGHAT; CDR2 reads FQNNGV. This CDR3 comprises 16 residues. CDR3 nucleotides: TGTGCCAGCAGCTTAGAACGGGGGAGCTCCTACAATGAGCAGTTCTTC. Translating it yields CASSLERGSSYNEQFF.

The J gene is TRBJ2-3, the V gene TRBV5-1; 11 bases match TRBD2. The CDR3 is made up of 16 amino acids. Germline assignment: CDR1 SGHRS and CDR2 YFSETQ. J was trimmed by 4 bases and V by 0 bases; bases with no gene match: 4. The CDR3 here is CASSLGLAGGSDTQYF. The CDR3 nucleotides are TGCGCCAGCAGCTTGGGGCTAGCGGGAGGATCAGATACGCAGTATTTT.

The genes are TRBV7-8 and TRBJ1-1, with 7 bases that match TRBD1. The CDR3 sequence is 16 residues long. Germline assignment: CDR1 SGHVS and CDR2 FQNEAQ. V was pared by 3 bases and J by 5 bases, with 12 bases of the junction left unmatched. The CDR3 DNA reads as TGTGCCAGCAGCTTGGATAGGACAGGACAGAATACTGAAGCTTTCTTT. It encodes CASSLDRTGQNTEAFF.

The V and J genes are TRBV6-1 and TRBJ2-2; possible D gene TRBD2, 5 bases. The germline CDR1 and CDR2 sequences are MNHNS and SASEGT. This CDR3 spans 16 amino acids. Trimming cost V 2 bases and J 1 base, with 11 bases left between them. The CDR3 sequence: CASSEKVRVNTGELFF. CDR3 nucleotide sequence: TGTGCCAGCAGTGAAAAAGTGCGGGTGAACACCGGGGAGCTGTTTTTT.

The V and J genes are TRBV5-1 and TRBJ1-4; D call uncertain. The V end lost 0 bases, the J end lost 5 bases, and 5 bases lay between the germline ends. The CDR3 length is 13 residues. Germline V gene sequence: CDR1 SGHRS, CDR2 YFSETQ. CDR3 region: CASSLGQNEKLFF. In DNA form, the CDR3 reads TGCGCCAGCAGCTTGGGACAAAATGAAAAACTGTTTTTT.

This CDR3 is CASSLDRVERQYF. In DNA, the CDR3 is TGTGCCAGCTCCCTGGACAGGGTAGAGAGGCAGTACTTC. V is TRBV18 and J is TRBJ2-7, with 8 bases identical to TRBD1. This CDR3 has 13 residues. CDR1 KGHSH and CDR2 LQKENI come from the germline V gene. V gave up 6 bases and J gave up 9 bases; unmatched junction bases: 10.

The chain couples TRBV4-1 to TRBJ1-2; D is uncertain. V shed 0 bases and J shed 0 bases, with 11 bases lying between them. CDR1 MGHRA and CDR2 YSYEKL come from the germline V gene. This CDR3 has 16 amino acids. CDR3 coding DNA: TGCGCCAGCAGCCAAGATCTCGGGTTCGCTAACTATGGCTACACCTTC. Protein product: CASSQDLGFANYGYTF.

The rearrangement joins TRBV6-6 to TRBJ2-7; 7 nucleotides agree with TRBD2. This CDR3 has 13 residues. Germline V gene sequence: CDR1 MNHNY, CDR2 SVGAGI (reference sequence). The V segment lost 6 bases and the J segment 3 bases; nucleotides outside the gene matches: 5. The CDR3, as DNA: TGTGCCAGCAGGGACGGGGACTACTACGAGCAGTACTTC. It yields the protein CASRDGDYYEQYF.

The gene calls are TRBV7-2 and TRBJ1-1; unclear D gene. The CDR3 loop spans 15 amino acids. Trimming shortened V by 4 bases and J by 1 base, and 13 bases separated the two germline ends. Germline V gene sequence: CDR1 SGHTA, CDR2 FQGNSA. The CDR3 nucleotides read TGTGCCAGCAGCTGGACCCTGGGAGCGAACACTGAAGCTTTCTTT. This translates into CASSWTLGANTEAFF.

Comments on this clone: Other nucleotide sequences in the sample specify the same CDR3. CDR3 region: CASGPDRGETQYF. CDR3 coding DNA: TGTGCTAGTGGCCCGGACAGAGGAGAGACCCAGTACTTC. V is TRBV12-5 and J is TRBJ2-5, with a weak D call TRBD1 (6 bases). Germline values: CDR1 LGHNT, CDR2 FRNRAP. Trimming cost V 6 bases and J 4 bases, with 12 bases left between them. This CDR3 is 13 amino acids long. Full variable domain (rest looked up from reference TRBV12-5 and TRBJ2-5): DARVTQTPRHKVTEMGQEVTMRCQPILGHNTVFWYRQTMMQGLELLAYFRNRAPLDDSGMPKDRFSAEMPDATLATLKIQPSEPRDSAVYFCASGPDRGETQYFGPGTRLLVL.